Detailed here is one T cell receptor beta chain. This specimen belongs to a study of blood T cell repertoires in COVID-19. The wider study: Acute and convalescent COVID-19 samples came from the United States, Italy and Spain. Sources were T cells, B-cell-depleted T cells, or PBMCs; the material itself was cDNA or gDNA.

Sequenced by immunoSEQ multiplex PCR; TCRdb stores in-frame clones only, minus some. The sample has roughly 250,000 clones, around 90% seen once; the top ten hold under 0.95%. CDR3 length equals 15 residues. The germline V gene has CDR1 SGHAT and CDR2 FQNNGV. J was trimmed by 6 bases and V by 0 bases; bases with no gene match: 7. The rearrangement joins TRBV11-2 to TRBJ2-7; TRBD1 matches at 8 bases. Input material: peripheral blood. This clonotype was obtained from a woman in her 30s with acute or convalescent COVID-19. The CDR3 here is CASSLEGTGLFEQYF. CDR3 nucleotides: TGTGCCAGCAGCTTAGAAGGGACAGGACTCTTCGAGCAGTACTTC. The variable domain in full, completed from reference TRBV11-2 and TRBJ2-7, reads EAGVAQSPRYKIIEKRQSVAFWCNPISGHATLYWYQQILGQGPKLLIQFQNNGVVDDSQLPKDRFSAERLKGVDSTLKIQPAKLEDSAVYLCASSLEGTGLFEQYFGPGTRLTVT.